This TCR beta chain stems from a study of blood T cell repertoires in COVID-19. In the study overall: The study drew acute and convalescent COVID-19 samples from the United States, Italy and Spain. T cells, B-cell-depleted T cells, or PBMCs supplied cDNA or gDNA.

Followed longitudinally, the Seattle patients had been enrolled during active infection. Trimming removed 5 bases at V and 0 bases at J, with 17 bases between. The CDR3 length is 18 residues. Germline CDR1 is MDHEN and CDR2 is SYDVKM. Authors' analysis steps: The assay estimated nucleated cells by amplifying reference gene primers. Generated by immunoSEQ multiplex PCR, the TCRdb table keeps only in-frame clones and is missing some. From that table come the V and J calls and clone size; the DNA was used to work out D and trimming. The sample has 440,000 or so clones; about 89% are singletons. This TCR was recovered from a woman aged 40 to 55 with COVID-19, enrolled during active disease. The V call is TRBV28, the J call TRBJ1-6, with D unclear. Sequenced material: peripheral blood. The CDR3 loop is CASSGIVQRSSYNSPLHF. Written as DNA, the CDR3 is TGTGCCAGCAGTGGGATCGTACAGCGGAGCTCCTATAATTCACCCCTCCACTTT.